What follows are 30 T cell receptor beta chains derived from one specimen sequenced in a study of blood T cell repertoires in COVID-19. This table comes from immunoSEQ multiplex PCR, and its TCRdb copy is limited to in-frame clones, with some not included. The repertoire holds approximately 480,000 clones, with about nine tenths as singletons. Sequencing used PBMCs or T cells enriched from blood (not recorded which). These receptors were taken from a woman younger than 30 who had recovered from COVID-19.

The rearrangement joins TRBV30 to TRBJ1-1; 12 nucleotides match TRBD1. CDR1 is GTSNPN, CDR2 SVGIG, per germline (reference sequence). The CDR3 consists of 16 residues. V shed 4 bases and J 1 base; nucleotides not matched to a gene: 7. The CDR3 DNA sequence: TGTGCCTGGAAACTCCGGGACAGGGGGCAGAACACTGAAGCTTTCTTT. It codes for CAWKLRDRGQNTEAFF.

The rearrangement links TRBV28 to TRBJ2-1, with 8 bases fitting TRBD1. Per the germline V gene, CDR1 is MDHEN and CDR2 is SYDVKM. The CDR3 has 18 amino acids. With V trimmed by 2 bases and J by 4 bases, 13 bases remained unmatched. This CDR3 is CASSLGQGAPRPYNEQFF. The CDR3 bases are TGTGCCAGCAGTTTAGGGCAGGGGGCCCCCCGACCATACAATGAGCAGTTCTTC.

The J gene is TRBJ2-5, the V gene TRBV28; TRBD1 matches 10 bases. The CDR3 runs to 13 residues. Germline loops: CDR1 MDHEN, CDR2 SYDVKM. The V and J ends lost 10 bases and 3 bases, in that order; junction bases with no gene match: 5. The CDR3, as DNA: TGTGCCACCCGGGACAGGGGAAAAGAGACCCAGTACTTC. This gives the protein CATRDRGKETQYF.

The chain recombines TRBV4-1 with TRBJ1-4, with 8 nucleotides matching TRBD1. The CDR3 is 16 residues long. V shed 0 bases, J shed 8 bases, and the junction held 8 bases outside the gene matches. In germline, CDR1 is MGHRA, CDR2 YSYEKL. CDR3 sequence reads: CASSQEATGGEEKLFF. In DNA form, the CDR3 reads TGCGCCAGCAGCCAAGAGGCCACAGGGGGTGAGGAAAAACTGTTTTTT.

This clone appeared a single time. The genes are TRBV19 and TRBJ1-3; no definite D call. CDR3 size: 17 residues. Germline CDR1 and CDR2: LNHDA and SQIVND (reference sequence). Trimming cost V 6 bases and J 1 base, with 19 bases left between them. The CDR3, as DNA: TGTGCCAGTAGCCAGGTTGGGCAGCCTCGATCTGGAAACACCATATATTTT. Residues: CASSQVGQPRSGNTIYF.

The chain uses TRBV5-1 and TRBJ1-3, with 8 positions matching TRBD1. Per the germline V gene, CDR1 is SGHRS and CDR2 is YFSETQ. With V trimmed by 1 base and J by 2 bases, 2 bases remained unmatched. CDR3 length: 15 residues. CDR3 loop: CASSLTQGAGNTIYF. CDR3 DNA: TGCGCCAGCAGCTTGACACAGGGGGCTGGAAACACCATATATTTT.

The chain carries TRBV5-1 and TRBJ2-5; D is unclear. Per the germline V gene, CDR1 is SGHRS and CDR2 is YFSETQ. Trimming pared 2 bases from V and 0 bases from J, leaving 5 bases between. The CDR3 contains 13 residues. In DNA form, the CDR3 reads TGCGCCAGCAGCTTTGTCAACCAAGAGACCCAGTACTTC. Protein: CASSFVNQETQYF.

The rearrangement links TRBV19 to TRBJ2-2; 12 bases map to TRBD2. Germline V CDR1 and CDR2: LNHDA, SQIVND (reference sequence). The length of the CDR3 is 18 residues. V was pared by 5 bases and J by 3 bases, with 10 bases of the junction left unmatched. In nucleotides, the CDR3 is TGTGCCAGTAGTTTATCGGCTAGCGGGGGGGCGGACACCGGGGAGCTGTTTTTT. Translation gives CASSLSASGGADTGELFF.

This clone was counted a few times. The chain uses TRBV7-2 and TRBJ2-7; TRBD2 might be the D (6 bases). Trimming removed 4 bases at V and 0 bases at J, with 13 bases between. CDR3 length: 15 residues. CDR1 is SGHTA, CDR2 FQGNSA, per germline. CDR3 sequence: CASSWRRGDSYEQYF. CDR3 DNA sequence: TGTGCCAGCAGCTGGAGGCGGGGCGACTCCTACGAGCAGTACTTC.

This sequence joins TRBV24-1 and TRBJ2-3; 7 positions agree with TRBD1. CDR3 length equals 14 residues. Germline values: CDR1 KGHDR, CDR2 SFDVKD. The trim removed 4 bases at V and 3 bases at J, leaving 3 bases unmatched. The CDR3 region is CATSDSGQTDTQYF. CDR3 nucleotide sequence: TGTGCCACCAGTGACTCGGGACAGACAGATACGCAGTATTTT.

The chain uses TRBV6-5 and TRBJ2-2; the D is unclear. Looked up from germline, CDR1 is MNHEY and CDR2 is SVGAGI. Trimming stripped 6 bases from V and 4 bases from J, with 9 bases between. The CDR3 length is 13 residues. The CDR3: CASSPGPTGELFF. The DNA for the CDR3 is TGTGCCAGCAGCCCCGGTCCCACCGGGGAGCTGTTTTTT.

The chain has TRBV7-3 and TRBJ2-3, with 9 bases aligning to TRBD2. CDR3 size: 16 residues. Germline V gives CDR1 SGHTA, CDR2 FQGTGA. Trimming at V came to 3 bases and at J to 2 bases, leaving 6 bases not matched to a gene. In DNA form, the CDR3 reads TGTGCCAGCAGCTTGTCAAGCGGGGGGACCACAGATACGCAGTATTTT. Protein: CASSLSSGGTTDTQYF.

J is TRBJ1-2 and V is TRBV12-3 or TRBV12-4; D unclear. CDR3 length: 11 amino acids. V was shortened by 6 bases and J by 8 bases, with 10 bases between the two germline ends. In DNA, the CDR3 is TGTGCCAGCAGACAGCCGGGAGGCTACACCTTC. It codes for CASRQPGGYTF.

The chain combines TRBV5-1 with TRBJ2-3; D is possibly TRBD2 (7 bases). This CDR3 has 14 residues. Germline V gene lookup returns CDR1 SGHRS and CDR2 YFSETQ. Trimming removed 1 base at V and 4 bases at J, with 10 bases between. This CDR3 reads CASSLTGGSDTQYF. The DNA for the CDR3 is TGCGCCAGCAGCTTGACGGGGGGCTCAGATACGCAGTATTTT.

V is TRBV27 and J is TRBJ2-3; a possible D gene is TRBD2 (6 bases). The V end lost 6 bases, the J end lost 9 bases, and 10 bases lay between the germline ends. The length of the CDR3 is 11 residues. Germline V gives CDR1 MNHEY, CDR2 SMNVEV (reference sequence). CDR3 nucleotides: TGTGCCAGCAGGGAGGGTGGGACGCAGTATTTT. Translated, it gives CASREGGTQYF.

V is TRBV21-1 and J is TRBJ1-2. TRBV21-1 constitutes a pseudogene. The length of the CDR3 is 13 residues. CDR3 DNA sequence: TGTGCCAGCAGCAAAATGGGAGGGTCGGGCTACACCTTC. This sequence encodes CASSKMGGSGYTF.

The sample holds a few counts of this clone. The V and J genes are TRBV19 and TRBJ2-1; 9 bases agree with TRBD1. The J segment lost 7 bases and the V segment lost 7 bases, leaving 8 bases of the junction unmatched. Germline values: CDR1 LNHDA, CDR2 SQIVND (reference sequence). CDR3 length: 14 amino acids. CDR3 coding DNA: TGTGCCAGTATGGGGACAGGGAGGAAGAATGAGCAGTTCTTC. Its protein is CASMGTGRKNEQFF. The complete variable domain, with remaining parts taken from reference TRBV19 and TRBJ2-1, reads DGGITQSPKYLFRKEGQNVTLSCEQNLNHDAMYWYRQDPGQGLRLIYYSQIVNDFQKGDIAEGYSVSREKKESFPLTVTSAQKNPTAFYLCASMGTGRKNEQFFGPGTRLTVL.

The chain couples TRBV7-6 to TRBJ2-3; D possibly corresponds to TRBD2 (6 bases). The germline gives CDR1 SGHVS, CDR2 FNYEAQ. There are 16 residues in the CDR3. Trimming shortened V by 5 bases and J by 4 bases, and 19 bases separated the two germline ends. In nucleotides, the CDR3 is TGTGCCAGCAGCCGGTCCAGGACACTAGCTTCAGATACGCAGTATTTT. Translated, it gives CASSRSRTLASDTQYF.

The V call is TRBV30, the J call TRBJ1-5, with D possibly being TRBD1 (6 bases). CDR1 is GTSNPN, CDR2 SVGIG, per germline (reference sequence). V lost 1 base and J 5 bases, leaving 9 bases between the germline ends. There are 13 residues in the CDR3. CDR3 protein: CAWSDRAYQPQHF. Written as DNA, the CDR3 is TGTGCCTGGAGTGACAGGGCCTATCAGCCCCAGCATTTT.

V is TRBV28 and J is TRBJ1-3; unclear D gene. This CDR3 spans 16 amino acids. CDR1 and CDR2 from the germline V gene are MDHEN and SYDVKM. V lost 4 bases and J 0 bases, leaving 13 bases between the germline ends. In DNA, the CDR3 is TGTGCCAGCAGTTCCACGGACTGGGGCTCTGGAAACACCATATATTTT. This codes for CASSSTDWGSGNTIYF.

The chain couples TRBV4-1 to TRBJ2-3; 16 bases fit TRBD2. Germline trimming cut 3 bases from V and 4 bases from J; bases unmatched to any gene: 1. The CDR3 is 16 amino acids. The germline V gene has CDR1 MGHRA and CDR2 YSYEKL. As DNA, the CDR3 is TGCGCCAGCAGCCAGGGGACTAGCGGGGGGGCAGATACGCAGTATTTT. This codes for CASSQGTSGGADTQYF.

The chain has TRBV5-6 and TRBJ2-2; no reliable D call. The CDR3 covers 13 residues. Germline V gene sequence: CDR1 SGHDT, CDR2 YYEEEE. Trimming pared 0 bases from V and 6 bases from J, leaving 6 bases between. CDR3 DNA: TGTGCCAGCAGCTTGGATTTCGCCGGGGAGCTGTTTTTT. It encodes CASSLDFAGELFF.

The chain joins TRBV30 to TRBJ1-2; 7 bases map to TRBD1. Germline V lookup: CDR1 GTSNPN, CDR2 SVGIG (reference sequence). The CDR3 loop spans 13 amino acids. Losses at the gene ends were 3 bases for V and 4 bases for J; bases not matched to a gene: 5. The CDR3 nucleotides read TGTGCCTGGAGCAGGGGGAGGCCCTATGGCTACACCTTC. Its translation is CAWSRGRPYGYTF.

The CDR3 loop is CASSKPGQGNNEQFF. The CDR3 DNA reads TGTGCCAGCAGTAAGCCGGGACAGGGAAACAATGAGCAGTTCTTC. The chain recombines TRBV6-5 with TRBJ2-1; 9 bases are shared with TRBD1. Germline V gene data show CDR1 as MNHEY and CDR2 as SVGAGI. V shed 5 bases, J shed 5 bases, and the junction held 7 bases outside the gene matches. This CDR3 is 15 amino acids long.

The chain has TRBV2 and TRBJ2-1; 8 positions match TRBD1. V lost 3 bases to trimming and J lost 0 bases; unmatched junction nucleotides: 4. Germline CDR1 is SNHLY and CDR2 is FYNNEI. The CDR3 is 16 amino acids. Written as DNA, the CDR3 is TGTGCCAGCAGTGAGTTAGACAGGGGCTCCTACAATGAGCAGTTCTTC. Its protein product is CASSELDRGSYNEQFF.

The chain joins TRBV18 to TRBJ1-6, with D perhaps TRBD1 (5 bases). The germline gives CDR1 KGHSH, CDR2 LQKENI. This CDR3 region has 15 residues. With 0 bases removed from V and 8 bases from J, the gap between germline ends came to 11 bases. The CDR3, as DNA: TGTGCCAGCTCACCACCGGGGGGAGGGGATTCACCCCTCCACTTT. Translating gives CASSPPGGGDSPLHF.

The chain has TRBV19 and TRBJ2-4, with 11 bases fitting TRBD1. J was trimmed by 7 bases and V by 5 bases; bases with no gene match: 10. This CDR3 comprises 16 residues. Looked up from germline, CDR1 is LNHDA and CDR2 is SQIVND (reference sequence). CDR3 nucleotides: TGTGCCAGTAGTCTCCCTGGGACAGGGGGAAGGAACATTCAGTACTTC. Its translation: CASSLPGTGGRNIQYF.

The genes are TRBV4-2 and TRBJ2-3, with 9 bases lining up with TRBD2. The CDR3 has 15 residues. Trimming removed 0 bases from V and 5 bases from J; junction bases left unmatched: 3. Germline CDR1 reads LGHNA; CDR2 reads YNFKEQ. This CDR3 reads CASSQEAGGRDTQYF. DNA for the CDR3: TGTGCCAGCAGCCAAGAGGCGGGGGGGAGAGATACGCAGTATTTT.

This chain links TRBV19 with TRBJ1-5, with 7 positions matching TRBD1. There are 17 residues in the CDR3. V shed 5 bases, J shed 0 bases, and the junction held 10 bases outside the gene matches. CDR1 and CDR2 (germline): LNHDA, SQIVND (reference sequence). CDR3 protein: CASSVVTGVLSNQPQHF. DNA for the CDR3: TGTGCCAGTAGTGTAGTTACAGGGGTTCTTAGCAATCAGCCCCAGCATTTT.

V gene TRBV7-9 combines with J gene TRBJ2-5; D perhaps matches TRBD2 (6 bases). Germline lookup yields CDR1 SEHNR and CDR2 FQNEAQ (reference sequence). This CDR3 contains 15 residues. The ends were cut back, 5 bases at V and 4 bases at J, with 17 bases in the middle. Here the CDR3 DNA reads TGTGCCAGCAGCCCGGGACTCTCGGGGAGAGAGACCCAGTACTTC. Its protein product is CASSPGLSGRETQYF.